This entry features one T cell receptor (beta chain) sequence. Seattle cases were enrolled at active infection and followed longitudinally. Germline V gene sequence: CDR1 SGHDN, CDR2 FVKESK. The CDR3 has 18 amino acids. Losses at the gene ends were 3 bases for V and 3 bases for J; bases not matched to a gene: 16. This sample was taken from a study of blood T cell repertoires in COVID-19. Study as a whole: Collection of acute and convalescent COVID-19 samples took place in the United States, Italy and Spain.

In the authors' methods: Amplification from reference gene primers served as the basis for estimated nucleated cell counts. Sequencing was performed with immunoSEQ multiplex PCR; in TCRdb, only in-frame clones are kept and a portion is missing. That table is the source of V, J and clone size, and D and trimming were worked out from the DNA. The table lists around 340,000 clones, approximately 86% of them singletons. Input material: peripheral blood. This chain joins TRBV14 and TRBJ2-7; 8 nucleotides agree with TRBD2. The clonotype comes from an older woman with COVID-19, enrolled during active disease. CDR3 sequence (DNA): TGTGCCAGCAGCCACCGAGCCGGTCCAGGACTAGCTCACTACGAGCAGTACTTC. It yields the protein CASSHRAGPGLAHYEQYF.